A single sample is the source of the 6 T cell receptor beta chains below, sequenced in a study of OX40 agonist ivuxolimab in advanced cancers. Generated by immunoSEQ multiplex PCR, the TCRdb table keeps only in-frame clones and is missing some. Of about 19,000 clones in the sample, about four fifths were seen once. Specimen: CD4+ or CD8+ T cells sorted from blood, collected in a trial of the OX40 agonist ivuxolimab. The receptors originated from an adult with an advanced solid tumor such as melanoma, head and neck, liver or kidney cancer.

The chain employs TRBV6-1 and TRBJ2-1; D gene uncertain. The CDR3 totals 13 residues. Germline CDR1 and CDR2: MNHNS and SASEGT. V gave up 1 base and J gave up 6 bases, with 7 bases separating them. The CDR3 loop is CASSEGWGNEQFF. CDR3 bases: TGTGCCAGCAGTGAAGGATGGGGCAATGAGCAGTTCTTC.

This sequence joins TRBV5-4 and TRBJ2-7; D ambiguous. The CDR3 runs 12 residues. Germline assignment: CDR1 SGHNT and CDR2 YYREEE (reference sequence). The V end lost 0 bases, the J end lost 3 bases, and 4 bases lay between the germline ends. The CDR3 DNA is TGTGCCAGCAGCTTGGGGGTCTACGAGCAGTACTTC. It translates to CASSLGVYEQYF.

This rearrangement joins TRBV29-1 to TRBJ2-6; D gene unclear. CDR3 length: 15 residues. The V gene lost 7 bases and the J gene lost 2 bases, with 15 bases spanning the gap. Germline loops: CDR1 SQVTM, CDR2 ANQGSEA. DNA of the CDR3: TGCAGCGCCCTGACCGCTGATGCTGGGGCCAACGTCCTGACTTTC. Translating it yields CSALTADAGANVLTF. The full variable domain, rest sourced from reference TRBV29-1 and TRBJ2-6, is SAVISQKPSRDICQRGTSLTIQCQVDSQVTMMFWYRQQPGQSLTLIATANQGSEATYESGFVIDKFPISRPNLTFSTLTVSNMSPEDSSIYLCSALTADAGANVLTFGAGSRLTVL.

The CDR3 protein is CASSPRGLAGGLRTDTQYF. The CDR3 nucleotides are TGTGCCAGCAGCCCAAGGGGACTAGCGGGGGGTCTACGCACAGATACGCAGTATTTT. The rearrangement links TRBV7-6 to TRBJ2-3; 15 bases fit TRBD2. This CDR3 spans 19 amino acids. With 5 bases clipped from V and 1 base from J, the junction kept 10 bases outside the gene matches. The germline V gene encodes CDR1 SGHVS and CDR2 FNYEAQ.

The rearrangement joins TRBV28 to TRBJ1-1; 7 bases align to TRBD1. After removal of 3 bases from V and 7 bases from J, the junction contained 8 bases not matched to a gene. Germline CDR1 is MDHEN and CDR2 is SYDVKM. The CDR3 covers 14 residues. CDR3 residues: CASSFWGTALEAFF. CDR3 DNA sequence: TGTGCCAGCAGTTTTTGGGGGACAGCCCTTGAAGCTTTCTTT.

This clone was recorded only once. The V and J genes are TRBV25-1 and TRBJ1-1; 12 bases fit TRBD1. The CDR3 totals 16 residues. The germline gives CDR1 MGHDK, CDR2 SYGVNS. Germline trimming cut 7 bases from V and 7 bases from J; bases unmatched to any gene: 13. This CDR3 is CASTARDRGRQGEAFF. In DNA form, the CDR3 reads TGTGCCAGCACTGCCCGGGACAGGGGGCGTCAGGGTGAAGCTTTCTTT.